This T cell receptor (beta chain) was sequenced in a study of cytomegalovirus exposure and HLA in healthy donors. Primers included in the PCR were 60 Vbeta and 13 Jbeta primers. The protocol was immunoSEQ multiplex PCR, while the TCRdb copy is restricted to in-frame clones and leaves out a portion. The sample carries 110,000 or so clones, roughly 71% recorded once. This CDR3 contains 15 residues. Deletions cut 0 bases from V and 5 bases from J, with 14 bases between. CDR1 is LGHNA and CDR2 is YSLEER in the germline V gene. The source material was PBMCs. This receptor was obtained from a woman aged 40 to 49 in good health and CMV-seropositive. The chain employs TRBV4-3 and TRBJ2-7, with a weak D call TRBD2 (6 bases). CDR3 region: CASSQDFRGFHEQYF. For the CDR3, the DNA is TGCGCCAGCAGCCAAGATTTTCGGGGGTTCCACGAGCAGTACTTC.